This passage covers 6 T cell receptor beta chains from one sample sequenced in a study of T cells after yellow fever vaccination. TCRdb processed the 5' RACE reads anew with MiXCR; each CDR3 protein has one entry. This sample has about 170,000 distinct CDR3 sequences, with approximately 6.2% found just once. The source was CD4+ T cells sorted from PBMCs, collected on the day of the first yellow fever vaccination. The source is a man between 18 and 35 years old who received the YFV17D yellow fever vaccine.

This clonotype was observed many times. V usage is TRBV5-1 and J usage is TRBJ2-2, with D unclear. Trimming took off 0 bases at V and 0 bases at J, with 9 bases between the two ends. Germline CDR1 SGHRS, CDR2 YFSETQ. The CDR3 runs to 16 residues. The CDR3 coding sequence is TGCGCCAGCAGCTTGGTTTCCAGAGCGAACACCGGGGAGCTGTTTTTT. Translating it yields CASSLVSRANTGELFF.

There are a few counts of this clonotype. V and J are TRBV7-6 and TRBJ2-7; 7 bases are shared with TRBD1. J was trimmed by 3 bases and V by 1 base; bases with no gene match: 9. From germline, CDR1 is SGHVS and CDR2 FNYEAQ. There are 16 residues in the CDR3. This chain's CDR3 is CASSLGPQTGFYEQYF. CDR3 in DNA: TGTGCCAGCAGCTTAGGGCCTCAGACAGGGTTCTACGAGCAGTACTTC.

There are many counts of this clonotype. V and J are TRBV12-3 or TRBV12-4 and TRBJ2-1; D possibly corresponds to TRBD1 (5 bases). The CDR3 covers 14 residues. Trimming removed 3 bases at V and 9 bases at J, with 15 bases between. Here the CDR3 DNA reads TGTGCCAGCAGTTTCTCAACAGGAACCGGTGAGCAGTTCTTC. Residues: CASSFSTGTGEQFF.

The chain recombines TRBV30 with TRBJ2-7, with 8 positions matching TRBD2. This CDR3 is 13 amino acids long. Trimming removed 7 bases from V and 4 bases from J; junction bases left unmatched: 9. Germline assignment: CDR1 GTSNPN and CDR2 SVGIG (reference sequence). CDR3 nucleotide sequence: TGTGCCTATAGCGGGGTTGAGATATACGAGCAGTACTTC. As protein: CAYSGVEIYEQYF.

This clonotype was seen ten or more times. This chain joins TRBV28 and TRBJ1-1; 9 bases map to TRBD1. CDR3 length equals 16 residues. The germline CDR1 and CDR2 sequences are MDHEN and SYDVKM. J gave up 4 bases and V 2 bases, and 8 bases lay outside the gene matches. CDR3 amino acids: CASSLRTGVRGTEAFF. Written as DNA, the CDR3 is TGTGCCAGCAGTTTAAGGACAGGGGTAAGGGGCACTGAAGCTTTCTTT.

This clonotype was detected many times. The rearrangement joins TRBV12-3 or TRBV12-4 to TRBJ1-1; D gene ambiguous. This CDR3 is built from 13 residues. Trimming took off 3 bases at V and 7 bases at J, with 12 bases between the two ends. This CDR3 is CASSLGGRREAFF. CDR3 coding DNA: TGTGCCAGCAGTTTGGGAGGGAGGCGTGAAGCTTTCTTT.